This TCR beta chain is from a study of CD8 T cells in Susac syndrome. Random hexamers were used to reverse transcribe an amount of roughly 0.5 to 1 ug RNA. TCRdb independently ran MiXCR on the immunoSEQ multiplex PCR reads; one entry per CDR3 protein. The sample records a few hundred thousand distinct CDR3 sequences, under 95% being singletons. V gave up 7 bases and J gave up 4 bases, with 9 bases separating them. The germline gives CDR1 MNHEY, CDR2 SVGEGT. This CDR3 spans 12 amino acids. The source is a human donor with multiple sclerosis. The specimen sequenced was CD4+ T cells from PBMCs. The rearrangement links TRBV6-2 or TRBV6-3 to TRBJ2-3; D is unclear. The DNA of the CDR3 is TGTGCCAGCACCGAATTCCCAGATACGCAGTATTTT. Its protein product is CASTEFPDTQYF.